This TCR beta chain appears in the sequencing data of a study of blood T cells in healthy people across ages. Germline assignment: CDR1 SGHTA and CDR2 FQGNSA. With 2 bases removed from V and 3 bases from J, the gap between germline ends came to 11 bases. This CDR3 spans 14 amino acids. This clonotype appeared a few times. Its target is unknown. Study findings and constraints: Considered underestimates were the diversity estimates obtained from one million T cells.

A second PCR of roughly 7 to 11 cycles used a sample-barcoded 5' primer and a J-beta primer mix. Each sample yielded at least 3 million CDR3-containing paired-end reads. TCRdb reprocessed the 5' RACE reads via MiXCR and lists one record per CDR3 protein. The sample contains fewer than 1 million distinct CDR3 sequences, under 45% of which appear only once. The donors, aged roughly 6 to 90, were healthy Caucasians from Russia. The gene calls are TRBV7-2 and TRBJ2-7; no clear D gene. Material for sequencing was blood. The sequence was collected from a man in his sixties in good health. The DNA of the CDR3 is TGTGCCAGCAGCTTACCTAGTTCGGGCTACGAGCAGTACTTC. Its protein is CASSLPSSGYEQYF.